This TCR beta chain comes out of a study of T cell changes during pregnancy in multiple sclerosis. The CDR3 has 13 residues. V lost 0 bases to trimming and J lost 9 bases, with 10 bases between them. Germline CDR1 SGHNT, CDR2 YYREEE (reference sequence). This table comes from immunoSEQ multiplex PCR, and its TCRdb copy is limited to in-frame clones, with some not included. The top ten hold less than 2% of the sample, which has more than 90,000 clones, more than 85% seen once. Specimen: peripheral blood, collected in the third trimester of pregnancy. The sequence was obtained from a female donor with multiple sclerosis, enrolled in a pregnancy study. The chain is built from TRBV5-4 and TRBJ2-1, with a possible D match to TRBD2 (5 bases). Here the CDR3 reads CASSLVRDSEQFF. CDR3 in DNA: TGTGCCAGCAGCTTGGTCCGGGATTCTGAGCAGTTCTTC.